This TCR beta chain was documented in a study of neoadjuvant anti-PD-1 for oral cavity cancer. Study-level background: Nivolumab at 3 mg/kg was mostly given biweekly, three to four doses, pre-surgery.

PBMC libraries mostly used approximately 0.5 ug of input genomic DNA, with six replicates per sample. Profiling relied on immunoSEQ multiplex PCR, and the TCRdb table lists in-frame clones only, not all of them. The sample lists over 13,000 clones, less than 85% occurring once. Germline assignment: CDR1 DFQATT and CDR2 SNEGSKA (reference sequence). With 6 bases removed from V and 7 bases from J, the gap between germline ends came to 9 bases. This CDR3 comprises 10 residues. The chain links TRBV20-1 to TRBJ2-5; D tentatively fits TRBD1 or TRBD2 (5 bases each). The material was PBMCs, obtained before nivolumab (anti-PD-1) treatment. The source is a person between 40 and 85 years old with oral cavity squamous cell carcinoma. The DNA for the CDR3 is TGCAGTGCCGTTGGGGGGACCCAGTACTTC. Its translation: CSAVGGTQYF.